This T cell receptor beta chain was recovered during a study of CXCR3-negative and CXCR3-positive naive CD8 T cells. Study summary: With about 1.5 +/- 0.3 million reads per library, the TRB reads numbered about 135 million in total.

The authors prepared UMI-labeled TRB cDNA libraries by 5' RACE. TCRdb re-called the 5' RACE reads; one entry per CDR3 protein, DNA not given. This table holds 92,000 or so distinct CDR3 sequences. This CDR3 comprises 20 residues. CDR1 is MDHEN, CDR2 SYDVKM, per germline. Study observations and caveats: From TRB CDR3 properties, TCR strength was inferred; surface CD5 did not differ between naive subsets.

Worth noting for this clonotype: Its target is unknown.

The chain joins TRBV28 to TRBJ2-7; with no DNA, the TCRdb D assignment of TRBD2 cannot be verified. This receptor was identified in a human donor in good health. Some clones in this sample may be carry-over from other donors' samples. The sample taken for sequencing was naive CXCR3- CD8+ T cells from blood. Indicated subset: CD45RO-CCR7+CD27+CD95- naive CD8+ T cells lacking CXCR3 (TNR3-). The CDR3 region is CASSPTAGTSGGPFDYEQYF.